Described below is a single TCR beta chain sequence and its context. What it recognizes is unknown. The Oncomine TCR Beta short-read assay was applied to DNA of cultured CD4+ T cells. Someone extracted genomic DNA from cultured CD4+ T cells. TCRdb re-called the PCR reads with MiXCR, one entry per CDR3 protein. The data contain tens of thousands of distinct CDR3 sequences, approximately 30% of them singletons. V was clipped by 5 bases and J by 9 bases; unmatched bases: 13. CDR3 size: 18 residues. Germline lookup yields CDR1 SGHTA and CDR2 FQGNSA. The sample originates from a study of vaccination and CD4 T cells after COVID-19. The time point is: late sampling 161 to 241 days after vaccination in three convalescent patients. As for treatment: roughly ten-day PBMC culture with coronavirus spike peptide pools or control peptides (ViraFEST assay). Via ViraFEST, peptide pools expanded antigen-specific T cells before TCR sequencing. In this cohort, PCR tests turned positive between March and December 2020, predating US Alpha, Beta and Delta variants. After being plated at fewer than 2.5 million per well, PBMCs were cultured with 9.5 to 10 IU/ml IL-2 and around 9.2 ug/ml peptide pools.

This TCR was sampled from a human donor who had recovered from COVID-19. V and J are TRBV7-2 and TRBJ2-1; 16 nucleotides align to TRBD2. The source material was CD4+ T cells from blood, cultured in vitro, sampled about 7 months after SARS-CoV-2 vaccination. This chain's CDR3 is CASSIIVGTSGGAIEQFF. For the CDR3, the DNA is TGTGCCAGCAGCATAATAGTGGGGACTAGCGGGGGGGCGATTGAGCAGTTCTTC.